This T cell receptor (beta chain) is from a study of shared clonotypes between healthy human individuals. The study, taken as a whole, reports: What rarefaction showed was incomplete sorted-subset sequencing despite large depth.

In the naive CD8 group, cells lacked CD45RO and were positively selected for CCR7, so terminally differentiated effector memory CD45RA+ cells were left out. In regard to this clone: Its target is unknown.

V shed 7 bases and J 6 bases; nucleotides not matched to a gene: 11. This CDR3 has 14 amino acids. The germline CDR1 and CDR2 sequences are SQVTM and ANQGSEA. Clones were sequenced by immunoSEQ multiplex PCR, and TCRdb holds only the in-frame ones, with some missing. This sample has roughly 550,000 clones, with roughly 95% found just once. The V gene is TRBV29-1, the J gene TRBJ2-1; 8 bases agree with TRBD2. Sequencing was performed on naive CD8+ T cells sorted from blood. This receptor was obtained from a woman aged 25 to 39 in good health. CDR3 bases: TGCAGCGGGCACGGGGGTAGCGGGATCAATGAGCAGTTCTTC. Encoded protein: CSGHGGSGINEQFF.